This T cell receptor beta chain was recorded in a study of blood T cell repertoires in COVID-19. Whole-study context: Both acute and convalescent COVID-19 samples were obtained from the United States, Italy and Spain. T cells, B-cell-depleted T cells, or PBMCs provided the cDNA or gDNA that served as material.

Comment on this clone: One end of the junction is discordant with germline, which a read error may explain.

This CDR3 has 9 amino acids. Germline assignment: CDR1 LNHDA and CDR2 SQIVND (reference sequence). Study processing details: Cell counts per sample came from amplifying reference gene primers. Method: immunoSEQ multiplex PCR; TCRdb's copy keeps in-frame clones and lacks some. V and J calls plus clone size are reproduced from that table; the DNA served to infer D and trimming. Of about 300,000 clones in the sample, around 88% were seen once. This TCR was sampled from a woman aged 25 to 39 who had recovered from COVID-19. The sequenced material came from peripheral blood. V usage is TRBV19 and J usage is TRBJ1-5, with unresolved D. This CDR3 reads CASRPDTLF. CDR3 DNA: TGTGCCAGTAGACCAGACACTCTTTTT. Full variable domain (outside the CDR3, taken from reference TRBV19 and TRBJ1-5): DGGITQSPKYLFRKEGQNVTLSCEQNLNHDAMYWYRQDPGQGLRLIYYSQIVNDFQKGDIAEGYSVSREKKESFPLTVTSAQKNPTAFYLCASRPDTLFGDGTRLSIL.